This TCR beta chain was found in a study of blood T cell repertoires in COVID-19. Study at large: Sites across the United States, Italy and Spain contributed samples from acute and convalescent COVID-19.

Individuals aged roughly 18 to 95 years were recruited from 24 US areas. TCRdb's table, derived via immunoSEQ multiplex PCR, lists solely in-frame clones and lacks some. The sample lists roughly 450,000 clones, 90% occurring once. Germline V gene lookup returns CDR1 MNHNS and CDR2 SASEGT. With 3 bases removed from V and 3 bases from J, the gap between germline ends came to 11 bases. The CDR3 consists of 14 residues. The sequence was obtained from a man aged 18 to 29 who had recovered from COVID-19. The sample taken for sequencing was PBMCs or T cells enriched from blood (not recorded which). The gene calls are TRBV6-1 and TRBJ1-1; possibly TRBD1 for D (5 bases). The CDR3 spells CASSESGFYTEAFF. For the CDR3, the DNA is TGTGCCAGCAGTGAGTCAGGGTTTTACACTGAAGCTTTCTTT.